Below, 21 T cell receptor beta chains from the same sample are listed, as sequenced in a study of OX40 agonist ivuxolimab in advanced cancers. Libraries were prepared by immunoSEQ multiplex PCR; TCRdb keeps only in-frame clonotypes and omits some of them. There are approximately 15,000 clones in the sample; roughly three quarters occur only once, and 36% lies in the top ten. The specimen comprised CD4+ or CD8+ T cells sorted from blood, sampled in a trial of the OX40 agonist ivuxolimab. The receptors here all came from an adult with an advanced solid tumor such as melanoma, head and neck, liver or kidney cancer.

The chain uses TRBV6-5 and TRBJ2-5; the D is unclear. With 7 bases removed from V and 1 base from J, the gap between germline ends came to 10 bases. This CDR3 has 13 amino acids. Germline lookup yields CDR1 MNHEY and CDR2 SVGAGI. The CDR3 DNA reads as TGTGCCAGCACCCCTCCCAGCCAAGAGACCCAGTACTTC. It is translated as CASTPPSQETQYF.

This chain connects TRBV2 to TRBJ1-5, with D hard to call. CDR1 and CDR2 (germline): SNHLY, FYNNEI. CDR3 size: 13 residues. Trimming took off 8 bases at V and 5 bases at J, with 13 bases between the two ends. The CDR3 loop reads CASVYSADQPQHF. DNA of the CDR3: TGTGCCAGCGTTTACAGTGCGGATCAGCCCCAGCATTTT.

V gene TRBV27 combines with J gene TRBJ2-5, with D unclear. Germline-derived CDR1 and CDR2 are MNHEY and SMNVEV (reference sequence). The germline V and J ends were trimmed by 9 bases and 5 bases, with 25 bases remaining between them. The CDR3 contains 16 residues. The CDR3 bases are TGTGCCAGTCCTAGTAATGCCCGACTGGCCGGGGAGACCCAGTACTTC. Protein product: CASPSNARLAGETQYF.

A few counts support this clone. CDR3 DNA sequence: TGTGCCAGCAGCGCGGACCAGACAGGATTTAACACTGAAGCTTTCTTT. Amino acid sequence: CASSADQTGFNTEAFF. The gene calls are TRBV5-4 and TRBJ1-1; D perhaps matches TRBD1 (6 bases). The CDR3 has 16 amino acids. Trimming left V 4 bases short and J 2 bases short, with 18 bases between. CDR1 is SGHNT and CDR2 is YYREEE in the germline V gene (reference sequence).

The chain couples TRBV6-5 to TRBJ2-5; 9 bases line up with TRBD2. The closer fit of TRBJ2-7 to the DNA end suggests the J call may be wrong. Germline assignment: CDR1 MNHEY and CDR2 SVGAGI. There are 16 residues in the CDR3. The DNA for the CDR3 is TGTGCCAGCAGTTACCCATCTAGCGGGGCAACCTACGAGCAGTACTTC. Protein sequence: CASSYPSSGATYEQYF.

This chain uses TRBV4-1 with TRBJ1-4; D ambiguous. The germline V and J ends were trimmed by 4 bases and 8 bases, with 14 bases remaining between them. CDR1 and CDR2 (germline): MGHRA, YSYEKL. The CDR3 extends over 14 amino acids. The CDR3 coding sequence is TGCGCCAGCAGCCCCCCCTGGGGTGAAGAAAAACTGTTTTTT. Translation gives CASSPPWGEEKLFF.

The genes are TRBV7-2 and TRBJ1-1; 8 bases are shared with TRBD1. Per the germline V gene, CDR1 is SGHTA and CDR2 is FQGNSA. CDR3 length equals 15 residues. The V gene end was trimmed by 4 bases and the J gene end by 1 base; junction bases not matched to a gene: 5. The CDR3: CASSSTTGGNTEAFF. The CDR3 DNA reads as TGTGCCAGCAGCTCCACTACAGGGGGGAACACTGAAGCTTTCTTT. Full variable domain (outside the CDR3, taken from reference TRBV7-2 and TRBJ1-1): GAGVSQSPSNKVTEKGKDVELRCDPISGHTALYWYRQSLGQGLEFLIYFQGNSAPDKSGLPSDRFSAERTGGSVSTLTIQRTQQEDSAVYLCASSSTTGGNTEAFFGQGTRLTVV.

V and J are TRBV15 and TRBJ2-7, with D possibly TRBD1 on 5 matching bases. CDR3 size: 13 residues. CDR1 and CDR2 (germline): LNHNV, YYDKDF (reference sequence). Deletions cut 3 bases from V and 4 bases from J, with 10 bases between. DNA for the CDR3: TGTGCCACCAGCAGTCCGACAGTATACGAGCAGTACTTC. Translating gives CATSSPTVYEQYF. The complete variable domain, with remaining parts taken from reference TRBV15 and TRBJ2-7, reads DAMVIQNPRYQVTQFGKPVTLSCSQTLNHNVMYWYQQKSSQAPKLLFHYYDKDFNNEADTPDNFQSRRPNTSFCFLDIRSPGLGDTAMYLCATSSPTVYEQYFGPGTRLTVT.

This chain connects TRBV6-4 to TRBJ2-1, with TRBD2 identical over 8 bases. V gave up 4 bases and J gave up 4 bases; unmatched junction bases: 3. The CDR3 consists of 14 residues. In germline, CDR1 is MRHNA, CDR2 SNTAGT. In nucleotides, the CDR3 is TGTGCCAGCAGTGCGGGGGGGCGATACAATGAGCAGTTCTTC. Translation gives CASSAGGRYNEQFF.

The rearrangement uses TRBV2 and TRBJ2-1, with a possible D match to TRBD2 (5 bases). The CDR3 covers 17 residues. V dropped 7 bases and J dropped 5 bases, with 24 bases sitting between them. The germline gives CDR1 SNHLY, CDR2 FYNNEI. The CDR3 spells CASTSLGAEPKDNEQFF. The CDR3 bases are TGTGCCAGCACCTCCTTGGGAGCGGAGCCGAAAGACAATGAGCAGTTCTTC.

V and J are TRBV7-9 and TRBJ2-7; the D gene is possibly TRBD1 (5 bases). Germline CDR1 SEHNR, CDR2 FQNEAQ (reference sequence). CDR3 length: 16 amino acids. V was shortened by 1 base and J by 4 bases, with 17 bases between the two germline ends. CDR3 in amino acids: CASSLDAAGFWYEQYF. The CDR3 coding sequence is TGTGCCAGCAGCTTAGATGCGGCAGGGTTCTGGTACGAGCAGTACTTC.

The CDR3 DNA reads as TGTGCCAGCACCCCAAGGACTAGCGGGGGGTATACGCAGTATTTT. It codes for CASTPRTSGGYTQYF. The chain joins TRBV5-6 to TRBJ2-3; TRBD2 agrees at 14 bases. This CDR3 is built from 15 residues. J was trimmed by 7 bases and V by 6 bases; bases with no gene match: 7. Per the germline V gene, CDR1 is SGHDT and CDR2 is YYEEEE.

The chain combines TRBV27 with TRBJ2-5, with 8 positions matching TRBD2. CDR1 MNHEY and CDR2 SMNVEV come from the germline V gene (reference sequence). The CDR3 has 15 amino acids. V gave up 4 bases and J gave up 5 bases; unmatched junction bases: 9. In DNA, the CDR3 is TGTGCCAGCAGTTCGTCGGGACTAGAAATTGAGACCCAGTACTTC. This codes for CASSSSGLEIETQYF.

This clone was observed a single time. This chain joins TRBV11-3 and TRBJ2-7, with D perhaps matching TRBD1 or TRBD2 (5 bases each). The germline V and J ends were trimmed by 4 bases and 3 bases, with 13 bases remaining between them. The length of the CDR3 is 14 residues. The V gene's germline CDR1 is SGHNT and CDR2 YENEEA. The CDR3 nucleotides are TGTGCCAGCAGCTCCTCGGCTGGGGGCTACGAGCAGTACTTC. This gives the protein CASSSSAGGYEQYF.

This chain joins TRBV7-9 and TRBJ2-5; D is unresolved. Trimming shortened V by 6 bases and J by 1 base, and 9 bases separated the two germline ends. The CDR3 sequence is 13 residues long. Germline V lookup: CDR1 SEHNR, CDR2 FQNEAQ (reference sequence). CDR3 residues: CASSQTSQETQYF. In DNA form, the CDR3 reads TGTGCCAGCAGTCAGACGTCCCAAGAGACCCAGTACTTC.

This rearrangement joins TRBV5-1 to TRBJ1-1, with D perhaps matching TRBD1 (5 bases). V lost 7 bases, J lost 0 bases, and 10 bases lay in between. Germline V gene sequence: CDR1 SGHRS, CDR2 YFSETQ. There are 13 residues in the CDR3. The CDR3 sequence is CASFDRMNTEAFF. The CDR3 region has the DNA TGCGCCAGCTTCGACAGAATGAACACTGAAGCTTTCTTT.

The chain uses TRBV14 and TRBJ2-7; D possibly corresponds to TRBD1 (6 bases). Looked up from germline, CDR1 is SGHDN and CDR2 is FVKESK. This CDR3 region has 14 residues. Between the trimmed V and J ends, which lost 4 bases and 0 bases, there was a span of 10 bases. The DNA of the CDR3 is TGTGCCAGCAGCCCTCGACAGGCCTCCTACGAGCAGTACTTC. Residues: CASSPRQASYEQYF.

This rearrangement joins TRBV5-1 to TRBJ2-1; the match to TRBD2 covers 7 bases. CDR1 SGHRS and CDR2 YFSETQ come from the germline V gene. V dropped 1 base and J dropped 0; count of bases not matched to a gene: 10. The CDR3 has 18 residues. The CDR3 loop is CASSLRRGGGSSYNEQFF. Written as DNA, the CDR3 is TGCGCCAGCAGCTTGAGACGGGGCGGGGGTAGCTCCTACAATGAGCAGTTCTTC.

The V call is TRBV5-1, the J call TRBJ2-7; 11 bases are shared with TRBD1. Per germline, CDR1 SGHRS and CDR2 YFSETQ. V was pared by 6 bases and J by 3 bases, with 2 bases of the junction left unmatched. This CDR3 is built from 13 residues. The CDR3, as DNA: TGCGCCAGCACCGGGACAGGGGGCTACGAGCAGTACTTC. Protein sequence: CASTGTGGYEQYF.

This clone is medium-sized (0.01 to 0.1%) in the sample. The J gene is TRBJ2-7, the V gene TRBV7-9; D is undetermined. V was clipped by 5 bases and J by 6 bases, with 14 bases between them. The length of the CDR3 is 13 residues. Germline lookup yields CDR1 SEHNR and CDR2 FQNEAQ (reference sequence). In DNA, the CDR3 is TGTGCCAGCAGCCAGAGCAGGTTTGGCGAGCAGTACTTC. This gives the protein CASSQSRFGEQYF.

V usage is TRBV30 and J usage is TRBJ1-4; 7 positions agree with TRBD1. Trimming took 3 bases from V and 8 from J; bases not matched to a gene: 3. The CDR3 runs to 12 residues. CDR1 GTSNPN and CDR2 SVGIG come from the germline V gene (reference sequence). CDR3: CAWSRGGEKLFF. In DNA form, the CDR3 reads TGTGCCTGGAGCAGGGGGGGGGAAAAACTGTTTTTT.